The 13 T cell receptor beta chains in this list originate from one sample, sequenced in a study of blood T cells in healthy people across ages. PCR was performed a second time for roughly 7 to 12 cycles using a sample-barcoded 5' primer and a J-beta primer mix. TCRdb itself ran the 5' RACE reads through MiXCR, one entry per CDR3 protein. The data hold some 640,000 distinct CDR3 sequences, with around 31% observed a single time. Source material: blood. These receptors were obtained from a woman older than 75 in good health.

The sample holds many counts of this clonotype. The rearrangement joins TRBV5-6 to TRBJ2-3; the D is unclear. Trimming took 0 bases from V and 3 from J, leaving 14 bases between them. This CDR3 contains 16 residues. Germline lookup yields CDR1 SGHDT and CDR2 YYEEEE. The CDR3: CASSLASFHRTDTQYF. As DNA, the CDR3 is TGTGCCAGCAGCTTGGCTAGTTTTCACCGGACAGATACGCAGTATTTT.

This clonotype appeared many times. The V gene is TRBV9, the J gene TRBJ2-7; 7 nucleotides line up with TRBD1. The CDR3 length is 14 residues. Germline V gene data show CDR1 as SGDLS and CDR2 as YYNGEE. The V segment lost 0 bases and the J segment 4 bases; nucleotides outside the gene matches: 4. The CDR3 loop is CASSVGQGHYEQYF. The CDR3 DNA reads as TGTGCCAGCAGCGTAGGACAGGGCCATTACGAGCAGTACTTC.

This clonotype was observed at least ten times. The DNA of the CDR3 is TGTGCCAGCAGTTACGGTCTAGGGACCCCACCCGACTACACCTTC. Protein: CASSYGLGTPPDYTF. The chain links TRBV6-6 to TRBJ1-2; possibly TRBD1 for D (5 bases). Germline V gene data show CDR1 as MNHNY and CDR2 as SVGAGI (reference sequence). Trimming shortened V by 2 bases and J by 10 bases, and 20 bases separated the two germline ends. This CDR3 region has 15 residues.

This clonotype came up many times. This chain uses TRBV20-1 with TRBJ2-2; D call uncertain. Per the germline V gene, CDR1 is DFQATT and CDR2 is SNEGSKA (reference sequence). CDR3 length equals 14 residues. Trimming removed 4 bases at V and 2 bases at J, with 11 bases between. This chain's CDR3 is CSAKVRGNTGELFF. The CDR3 DNA reads TGCAGTGCTAAAGTGAGAGGAAACACCGGGGAGCTGTTTTTT.

This clonotype was recorded many times. The gene calls are TRBV28 and TRBJ2-7; D is unresolved. The CDR3 totals 14 residues. CDR1 is MDHEN and CDR2 is SYDVKM in the germline V gene. The V end was cut by 2 bases, the J end by 0 bases, with 8 bases between. The CDR3 sequence: CASSLMGFSYEQYF. The CDR3 DNA sequence: TGTGCCAGCAGTTTAATGGGATTCTCCTACGAGCAGTACTTC.

This clonotype was counted only a few times. This chain uses TRBV4-1 with TRBJ1-2; D ambiguous. Germline V lookup: CDR1 MGHRA, CDR2 YSYEKL. The length of the CDR3 is 15 residues. V was cut by 0 bases and J by 6 bases, with 14 bases left in between. The CDR3 is CASSQDPTDTHGYTF. Written as DNA, the CDR3 is TGCGCCAGCAGCCAAGACCCGACCGATACGCATGGCTACACCTTC.

This clonotype was detected ten times or more. The J gene is TRBJ2-6, the V gene TRBV3-1, with D unclear. V lost 1 base to trimming and J lost 0 bases, with 7 bases between them. Germline V gene lookup returns CDR1 LGHDT and CDR2 YNNKEL (reference sequence). The CDR3 covers 16 residues. The CDR3 DNA follows: TGTGCCAGCAGCCAAGGGTTTAGCTCTGGGGCCAACGTCCTGACTTTC. Its protein is CASSQGFSSGANVLTF.

There are many counts of this clonotype. This chain uses TRBV20-1 with TRBJ1-2, with TRBD1 matching over 8 bases. Per the germline V gene, CDR1 is DFQATT and CDR2 is SNEGSKA (reference sequence). V shed 0 bases and J 4 bases; nucleotides not matched to a gene: 7. The CDR3 has 15 residues. The CDR3: CSARDRDRGIYGYTF. DNA for the CDR3: TGCAGTGCTAGAGATCGAGACAGGGGAATCTATGGCTACACCTTC.

Worth noting for this clonotype: A read error may explain this, as a much larger clone is one base away. The rearrangement joins TRBV29-1 to TRBJ2-6; no definite D call. The CDR3 loop spans 13 amino acids. V shed 7 bases and J shed 0 bases, with 7 bases lying between them. Germline V gene sequence: CDR1 SQVTM, CDR2 ANQGSEA. Written as DNA, the CDR3 is TGCAGCGCCTGGATCTCTGGGGCCAACGTCCTGACTTTC. Translated, it gives CSAWISGANVLTF.

V and J are TRBV6-5 and TRBJ1-6; D perhaps matches TRBD1 (5 bases). Trimming left V 4 bases short and J 5 bases short, with 15 bases between. Germline V gives CDR1 MNHEY, CDR2 SVGAGI. This CDR3 comprises 16 residues. CDR3: CASSSRPAGDNSPLHF. In DNA, the CDR3 is TGTGCCAGCAGTTCCCGGCCTGCGGGGGATAATTCACCCCTCCACTTT.

Comment on this clonotype: One base away lies a much larger clone, so this may be a sequencing read error. This rearrangement joins TRBV9 to TRBJ2-1; D is perhaps TRBD1 (6 bases). Germline CDR1 is SGDLS and CDR2 is YYNGEE. With 2 bases removed from V and 9 bases from J, the gap between germline ends came to 21 bases. The CDR3 is 16 residues long. This CDR3 reads CASSVSTGSPMGEQFF. CDR3 DNA sequence: TGTGCCAGCAGCGTCTCCACAGGGAGCCCAATGGGTGAGCAGTTCTTC.

This clonotype came up a few times. This may be a read error, as it is one base from a much larger clone. This chain uses TRBV24-1 with TRBJ2-1, with 9 bases aligning to TRBD2. With V trimmed by 3 bases and J by 6 bases, 8 bases remained unmatched. The CDR3 is 16 amino acids. Germline lookup yields CDR1 KGHDR and CDR2 SFDVKD. The CDR3: CATSDPRAGGPNEQFF. CDR3 nucleotides: TGTGCCACCAGTGATCCCCGAGCGGGGGGACCCAATGAGCAGTTCTTC.

This clonotype has a count of ten or more. This chain links TRBV5-1 with TRBJ2-7; TRBD1 might be the D (5 bases). Looked up from germline, CDR1 is SGHRS and CDR2 is YFSETQ. This CDR3 comprises 11 residues. The V and J ends lost 6 bases and 2 bases respectively, with 6 bases between them. CDR3 sequence reads: CASTDTYEQYF. The DNA of the CDR3 is TGCGCCAGCACGGACACCTACGAGCAGTACTTC.